This TCR beta chain was profiled in a study of technical replicates of blood from a few donors. The data were produced by immunoSEQ multiplex PCR, yet TCRdb's version contains in-frame clones alone and is incomplete. The table lists 60,000 to 80,000 clones, about nine tenths of them singletons, with 4.7% in the top ten. The length of the CDR3 is 14 residues. Trimming stripped 3 bases from V and 1 base from J, with 8 bases between. Germline values: CDR1 SNHLY, CDR2 FYNNEI. In regard to this clone: Other DNA sequences in the sample encode the same CDR3.

The sequence derives from a human donor in good health. Some clones in this sample may be carry-over from other donors' samples. The sequenced material came from PBMCs. This chain joins TRBV2 and TRBJ2-3, with D maybe TRBD2 (6 bases). CDR3 region: CASSDGGGTDTQYF. The CDR3, as DNA: TGTGCCAGCAGTGACGGGGGTGGCACAGATACGCAGTATTTT.